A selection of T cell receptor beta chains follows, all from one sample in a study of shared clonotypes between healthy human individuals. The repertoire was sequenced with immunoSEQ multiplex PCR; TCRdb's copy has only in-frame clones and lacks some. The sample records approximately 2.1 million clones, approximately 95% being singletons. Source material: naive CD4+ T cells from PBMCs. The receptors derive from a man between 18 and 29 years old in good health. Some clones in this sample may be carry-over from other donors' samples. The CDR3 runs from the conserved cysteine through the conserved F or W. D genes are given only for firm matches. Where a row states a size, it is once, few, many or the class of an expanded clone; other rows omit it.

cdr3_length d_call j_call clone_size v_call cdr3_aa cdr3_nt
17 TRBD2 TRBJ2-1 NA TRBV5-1 CASSSPGLAGRNNEQFF TGCGCCAGCAGCTCTCCGGGACTAGCGGGAAGGAACAATGAGCAGTTCTTC
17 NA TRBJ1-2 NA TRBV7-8 CASSPLNGTAAAYGYTF TGTGCCAGCAGCCCGTTGAACGGGACGGCCGCCGCCTATGGCTACACCTTC
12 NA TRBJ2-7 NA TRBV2 CASSERPYEQYF TGTGCCAGCAGTGAAAGGCCCTACGAGCAGTACTTC
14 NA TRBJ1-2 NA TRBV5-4 CASTREGLSYGYTF TGTGCCAGCACCCGGGAGGGGTTGAGCTATGGCTACACCTTC
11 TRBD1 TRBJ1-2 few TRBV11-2 CASSSGTDRTF TGTGCCAGCAGCTCGGGGACAGACCGCACCTTC
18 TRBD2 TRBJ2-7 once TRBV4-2 CASSQDPRGGGRAREQYF TGTGCCAGCAGCCAAGACCCCCGAGGGGGCGGGAGGGCCAGGGAGCAGTACTTC
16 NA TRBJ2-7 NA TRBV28 CASSLRFGGGAYEQYF TGTGCCAGCAGTTTGCGGTTCGGTGGCGGGGCCTACGAGCAGTACTTC
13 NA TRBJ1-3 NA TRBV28 CASIGLAGNTIYF TGTGCCAGCATAGGTCTGGCGGGAAACACCATATATTTT
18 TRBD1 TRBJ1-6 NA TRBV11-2 CASSGARQGGSYNSPLHF TGTGCCAGCAGCGGAGCCAGACAGGGAGGCTCCTATAATTCACCCCTCCACTTT
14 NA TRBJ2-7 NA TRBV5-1 CASSPSQHLSEQYF TGCGCCAGCAGTCCATCACAGCATCTCTCCGAGCAGTACTTC
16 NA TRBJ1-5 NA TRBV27 CASSPRPGEYGQPQHF TGTGCCAGCAGTCCCCGTCCAGGGGAGTACGGTCAGCCCCAGCATTTT
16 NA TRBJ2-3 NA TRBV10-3 CAISEPDGASTDTQYF TGTGCCATCAGTGAACCGGACGGGGCTAGCACAGATACGCAGTATTTT
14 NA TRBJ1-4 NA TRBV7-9 CASSLGLTNEKLFF TGTGCCAGCAGCTTGGGCCTCACTAATGAAAAACTGTTTTTT
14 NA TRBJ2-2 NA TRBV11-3 CASGIGGNTGELFF TGTGCCAGCGGAATAGGGGGGAACACCGGGGAGCTGTTTTTT
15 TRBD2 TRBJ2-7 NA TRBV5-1 CASSVGLAGSIEQYF TGCGCCAGCAGCGTGGGACTAGCGGGAAGTATAGAGCAGTACTTC
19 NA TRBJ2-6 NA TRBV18 CASSPVVAGTSIGANVLTF TGTGCCAGCTCACCTGTGGTGGCAGGGACCTCCATCGGGGCCAACGTCCTGACTTTC
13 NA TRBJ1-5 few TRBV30 CAWSFGGNQPQHF TGTGCCTGGAGTTTCGGGGGAAATCAGCCCCAGCATTTT
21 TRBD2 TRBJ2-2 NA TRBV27 CASSLRSPGLAVPRPTGELFF TGTGCCAGCAGTTTAAGGTCGCCGGGACTAGCGGTCCCTCGACCCACCGGGGAGCTGTTTTTT
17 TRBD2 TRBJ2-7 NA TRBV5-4 CASSLDGGAGGGSEQYF TGTGCCAGCAGCTTGGACGGGGGAGCGGGAGGCGGCAGCGAGCAGTACTTC
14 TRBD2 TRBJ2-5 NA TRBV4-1 CASSLLAGGETQYF TGCGCCAGCAGCCTCCTAGCGGGAGGGGAGACCCAGTACTTC
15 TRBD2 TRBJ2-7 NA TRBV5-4 CASSFGLAGGQEQYF TGTGCCAGCAGCTTCGGGCTAGCGGGAGGGCAAGAGCAGTACTTC
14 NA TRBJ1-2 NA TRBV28 CASSLTGIGYGYTF TGTGCCAGCAGTTTGACAGGAATCGGCTATGGCTACACCTTC
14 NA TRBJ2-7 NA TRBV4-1 CASSYRGGAYEQYF TGCGCCAGCTCCTACAGGGGGGGAGCCTACGAGCAGTACTTC
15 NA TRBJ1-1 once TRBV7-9 CASSLVGLGRGEAFF TGTGCCAGCAGCTTAGTAGGTCTCGGGAGGGGTGAAGCTTTCTTT
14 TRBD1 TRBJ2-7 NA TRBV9 CASSSRTGPHEQYF TGTGCCAGCAGCTCAAGGACAGGGCCCCACGAGCAGTACTTC
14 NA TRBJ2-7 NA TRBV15 CATSREVYGYEQYF TGTGCCACCAGCAGAGAAGTCTACGGCTACGAGCAGTACTTC
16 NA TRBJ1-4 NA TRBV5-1 CASSLGSTQGNEKLFF TGCGCCAGCAGCCTCGGGTCGACACAGGGTAATGAAAAACTGTTTTTT
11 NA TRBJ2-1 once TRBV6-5 CASKRENEQFF TGTGCCAGCAAGAGAGAGAATGAGCAGTTCTTC
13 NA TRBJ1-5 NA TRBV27 CASSFGQSSPQHF TGTGCCAGCAGTTTTGGCCAGTCCAGTCCCCAGCATTTT
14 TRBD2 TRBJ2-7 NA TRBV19 CASSPLAGGSEQYF TGTGCCAGTAGTCCACTAGCGGGAGGGAGCGAGCAGTACTTC
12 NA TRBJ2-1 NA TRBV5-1 CASSLLDNEQFF TGCGCCAGCAGCTTACTGGACAATGAGCAGTTCTTC
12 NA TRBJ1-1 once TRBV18 CASSIMNTEAFF TGTGCCAGCTCCATCATGAACACTGAAGCTTTCTTT
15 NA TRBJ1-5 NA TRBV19 CASRGSNRGNQPQHF TGTGCCAGTAGAGGGTCTAACCGGGGCAATCAGCCCCAGCATTTT
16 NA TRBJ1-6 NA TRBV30 CACKFLGRSGNSPLHF TGTGCCTGTAAATTTTTAGGGAGAAGTGGGAATTCACCCCTCCACTTT
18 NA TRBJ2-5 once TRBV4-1 CASSHSPGAGLWGETQYF TGCGCCAGCAGCCACTCCCCGGGGGCGGGCCTGTGGGGAGAGACCCAGTACTTC
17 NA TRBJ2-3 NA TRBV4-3 CASSQVGGGSSTDTQYF TGCGCCAGCAGCCAAGTAGGAGGCGGATCTAGCACAGATACGCAGTATTTT
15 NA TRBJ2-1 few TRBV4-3 CASSQTGSSYNEQFF TGCGCCAGCAGCCAAACAGGGAGCTCCTACAATGAGCAGTTCTTC
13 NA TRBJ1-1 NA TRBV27 CASSLYWDTEAFF TGTGCCAGCAGTTTATATTGGGATACTGAAGCTTTCTTT
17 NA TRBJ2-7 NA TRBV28 CASSFVGGYGQAREQYF TGTGCCAGCAGTTTCGTGGGGGGTTACGGGCAGGCTAGGGAGCAGTACTTC
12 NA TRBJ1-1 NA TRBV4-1 CASSQPGPAAFF TGCGCCAGCAGCCAACCGGGTCCAGCAGCTTTCTTT